The 8 T cell receptor beta chains below all came from one sample that was sequenced in a study of blood T cell repertoires in COVID-19. Libraries were prepared by immunoSEQ multiplex PCR; TCRdb keeps only in-frame clonotypes and omits some of them. The sample carries over 150,000 clones, about 89% recorded once. Material for sequencing was peripheral blood. The receptor source for this set is a man between 18 and 29 years old who had recovered from COVID-19.

The V gene is TRBV3-1 (or the pseudogene TRBV3-2), the J gene TRBJ2-5; no reliable D call. The CDR3 is 13 amino acids. V lost 5 bases and J lost 2, with 9 bases in between. Germline CDR1 LGHDT, CDR2 YNNKEL (reference sequence). CDR3 bases: TGTGCCAGCAGCTCGAGTCCACAAGAGACCCAGTACTTC. Its protein product is CASSSSPQETQYF.

V is TRBV6-5 and J is TRBJ2-3; D gene uncertain. Trimming took off 7 bases at V and 0 bases at J, with 8 bases between the two ends. Germline V gives CDR1 MNHEY, CDR2 SVGAGI. The CDR3 is made up of 13 amino acids. Here the CDR3 reads CASIPVSTDTQYF. As DNA, the CDR3 is TGTGCCAGCATCCCAGTTAGCACAGATACGCAGTATTTT.

V is TRBV5-1 and J is TRBJ2-3; 9 bases align to TRBD2. This CDR3 comprises 14 residues. Germline loops: CDR1 SGHRS, CDR2 YFSETQ. V was clipped by 4 bases and J by 7 bases; unmatched bases: 7. CDR3 loop: CASSPGTSRNTQYF. DNA for the CDR3: TGCGCCAGCAGCCCCGGGACTAGCAGGAATACGCAGTATTTT.

The chain recombines TRBV18 with TRBJ1-3; 8 bases map to TRBD1. Germline V gene sequence: CDR1 KGHSH, CDR2 LQKENI. The CDR3 is made up of 16 amino acids. With 3 bases clipped from V and 2 bases from J, the junction kept 6 bases outside the gene matches. The CDR3 nucleotides are TGTGCCAGCTCACCGCCAACAGGGGGAACTGGAAACACCATATATTTT. Translated: CASSPPTGGTGNTIYF.

This chain joins TRBV11-2 and TRBJ1-5, with no clear D. Trimming shortened V by 1 base and J by 6 bases, and 4 bases separated the two germline ends. CDR1 and CDR2 from the germline V gene are SGHAT and FQNNGV. CDR3 size: 12 residues. The CDR3 DNA reads TGTGCCAGCAGCTTAGCGGGTCAGCCCCAGCATTTT. This encodes CASSLAGQPQHF.

The CDR3 here is CASSLETGDREYF. The CDR3 DNA sequence: TGTGCCAGCAGCTTAGAGACAGGAGATCGAGAGTACTTC. The chain employs TRBV7-2 and TRBJ2-7; perhaps TRBD1 as D (6 bases). V shed 1 base and J shed 11 bases, with 15 bases lying between them. Germline V gene data show CDR1 as SGHTA and CDR2 as FQGNSA. The CDR3 loop spans 13 amino acids.

V usage is TRBV2 and J usage is TRBJ1-5, with 7 bases lining up with TRBD1. CDR3 length: 14 residues. The V gene end was trimmed by 1 base and the J gene end by 7 bases; junction bases not matched to a gene: 4. Germline V CDR1 and CDR2: SNHLY, FYNNEI. The CDR3, as DNA: TGTGCCAGCAGTGAAGGAAGGGGGCAACAGCCCCAGCATTTT. Its translation: CASSEGRGQQPQHF.

Only one count was recorded for this clone. The V gene is TRBV7-9, the J gene TRBJ2-7; 9 bases fit TRBD1. J lost 0 bases, V lost 5 bases, and 2 bases had no gene match. Germline values: CDR1 SEHNR, CDR2 FQNEAQ (reference sequence). CDR3 length: 14 residues. CDR3 residues: CASSRDRASYEQYF. Written as DNA, the CDR3 is TGTGCCAGCAGCCGGGACAGGGCCTCCTACGAGCAGTACTTC. Complete variable domain (other parts from reference TRBV7-9 and TRBJ2-7): DTGVSQNPRHKITKRGQNVTFRCDPISEHNRLYWYRQTLGQGPEFLTYFQNEAQLEKSRLLSDRFSAERPKGSFSTLEIQRTEQGDSAMYLCASSRDRASYEQYFGPGTRLTVT.